This T cell receptor (beta chain) is drawn from a study of blood T cells in healthy people across ages. With a J-beta primer mix and a sample-barcoded 5' primer, a second PCR ran roughly 6 to 12 cycles. The template-switch adaptor, which had 12 random nucleotides, put a tag on each cDNA molecule. TCRdb analysed the 5' RACE reads with MiXCR anew, one entry per CDR3 protein. Among around 1.5 million distinct CDR3 sequences listed, roughly 32% were seen once. The CDR3 runs to 16 residues. This clonotype was seen more than once but under ten times. Germline is not matched at one junction end, which may reflect a read error.

The sequenced material came from blood. This TCR came from a woman aged 25 to 39 in good health. The rearrangement uses TRBV12-3 or TRBV12-4 and TRBJ1-5, with 7 bases matching TRBD1. The CDR3 DNA reads as TGTGCCAGCAGCTTAGCTGCCCTACAGGGGTATCAGCCCCAGCATTTT. It specifies CASSLAALQGYQPQHF.